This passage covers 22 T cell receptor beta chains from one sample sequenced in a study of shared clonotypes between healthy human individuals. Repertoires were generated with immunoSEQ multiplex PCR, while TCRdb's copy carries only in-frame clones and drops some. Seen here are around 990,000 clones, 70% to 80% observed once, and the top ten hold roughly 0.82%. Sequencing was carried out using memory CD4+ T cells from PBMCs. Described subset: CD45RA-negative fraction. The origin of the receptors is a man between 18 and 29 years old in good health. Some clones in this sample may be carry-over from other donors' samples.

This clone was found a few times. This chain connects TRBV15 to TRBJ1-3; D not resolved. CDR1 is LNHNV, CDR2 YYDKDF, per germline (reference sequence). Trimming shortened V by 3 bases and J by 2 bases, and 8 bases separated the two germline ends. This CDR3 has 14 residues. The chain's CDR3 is CATSSQKTGNTIYF. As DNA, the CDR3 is TGTGCCACCAGCAGCCAGAAGACTGGAAACACCATATATTTT.

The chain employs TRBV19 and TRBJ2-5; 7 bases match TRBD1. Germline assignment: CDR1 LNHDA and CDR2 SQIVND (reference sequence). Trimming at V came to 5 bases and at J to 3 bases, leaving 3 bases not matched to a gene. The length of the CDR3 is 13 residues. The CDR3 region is CASSDTGEETQYF. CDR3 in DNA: TGTGCCAGTAGTGATACAGGGGAAGAGACCCAGTACTTC.

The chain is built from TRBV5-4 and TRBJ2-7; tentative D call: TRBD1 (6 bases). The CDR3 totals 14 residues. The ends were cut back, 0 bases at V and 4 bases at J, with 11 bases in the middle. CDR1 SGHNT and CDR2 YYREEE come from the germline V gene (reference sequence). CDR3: CASSLGGGRYEQYF. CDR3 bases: TGTGCCAGCAGCTTGGGAGGGGGTAGGTACGAGCAGTACTTC.

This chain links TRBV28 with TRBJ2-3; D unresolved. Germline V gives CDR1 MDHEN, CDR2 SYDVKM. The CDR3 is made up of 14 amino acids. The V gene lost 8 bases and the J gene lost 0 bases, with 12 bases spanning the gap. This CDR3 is CASVIIDSTDTQYF. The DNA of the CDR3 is TGTGCCAGCGTGATAATTGATAGCACAGATACGCAGTATTTT.

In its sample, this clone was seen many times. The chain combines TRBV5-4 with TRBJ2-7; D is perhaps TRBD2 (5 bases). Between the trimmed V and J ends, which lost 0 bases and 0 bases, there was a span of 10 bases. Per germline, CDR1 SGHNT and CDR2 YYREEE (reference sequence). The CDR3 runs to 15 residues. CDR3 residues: CASSLAGVISYEQYF. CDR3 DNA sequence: TGTGCCAGCAGCTTGGCCGGGGTTATCTCCTACGAGCAGTACTTC.

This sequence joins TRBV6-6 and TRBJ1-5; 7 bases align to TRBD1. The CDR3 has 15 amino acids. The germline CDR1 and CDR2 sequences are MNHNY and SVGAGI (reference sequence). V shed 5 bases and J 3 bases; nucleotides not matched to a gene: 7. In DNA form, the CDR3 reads TGTGCCAGCAGTCTCAGACAGGGCCTCAATCAGCCCCAGCATTTT. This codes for CASSLRQGLNQPQHF.

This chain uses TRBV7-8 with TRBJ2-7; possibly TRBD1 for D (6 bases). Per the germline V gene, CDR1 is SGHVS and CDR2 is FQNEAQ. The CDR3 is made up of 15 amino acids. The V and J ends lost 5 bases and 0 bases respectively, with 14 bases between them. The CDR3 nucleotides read TGTGCCAGCAGCGGCCGGGCACAGGGCTCCTACGAGCAGTACTTC. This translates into CASSGRAQGSYEQYF.

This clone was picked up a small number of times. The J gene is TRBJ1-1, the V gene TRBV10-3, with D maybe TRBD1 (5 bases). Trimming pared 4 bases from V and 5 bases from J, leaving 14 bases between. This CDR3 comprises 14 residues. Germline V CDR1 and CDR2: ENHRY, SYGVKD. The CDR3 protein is CAISGVVGGTEAFF. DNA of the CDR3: TGTGCCATCAGTGGGGTCGTGGGGGGGACTGAAGCTTTCTTT.

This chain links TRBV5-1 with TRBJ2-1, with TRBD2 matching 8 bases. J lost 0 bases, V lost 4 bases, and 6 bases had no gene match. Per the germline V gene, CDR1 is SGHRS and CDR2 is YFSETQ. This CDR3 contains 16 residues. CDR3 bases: TGCGCCAGCAGCCGAGGGGGGACTAGCTCCTACAATGAGCAGTTCTTC. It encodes CASSRGGTSSYNEQFF.

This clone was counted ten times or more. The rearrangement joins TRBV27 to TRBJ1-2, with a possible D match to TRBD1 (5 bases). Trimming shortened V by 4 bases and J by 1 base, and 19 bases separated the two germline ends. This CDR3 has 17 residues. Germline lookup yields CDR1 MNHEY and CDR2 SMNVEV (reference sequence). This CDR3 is CASSSYPGREGNYGYTF. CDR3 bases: TGTGCCAGCAGTTCGTATCCGGGACGAGAGGGTAACTATGGCTACACCTTC.

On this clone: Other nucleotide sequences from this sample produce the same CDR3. The CDR3 protein is CASSLEVSYEQYF. Here the CDR3 DNA reads TGCGCCAGCAGCTTGGAAGTCTCCTACGAGCAGTACTTC. The gene calls are TRBV5-1 and TRBJ2-7, with unresolved D. The V end was cut by 0 bases, the J end by 0 bases, with 4 bases between. Germline V gene lookup returns CDR1 SGHRS and CDR2 YFSETQ. There are 13 residues in the CDR3.

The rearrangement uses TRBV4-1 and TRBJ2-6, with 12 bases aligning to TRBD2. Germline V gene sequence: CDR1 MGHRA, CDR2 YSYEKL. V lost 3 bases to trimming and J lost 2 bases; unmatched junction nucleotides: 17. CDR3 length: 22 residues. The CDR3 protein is CASSHPGSWLTSGRAGANVLTF. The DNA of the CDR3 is TGCGCCAGCAGCCACCCCGGAAGTTGGCTGACTAGCGGGAGAGCTGGGGCCAACGTCCTGACTTTC.

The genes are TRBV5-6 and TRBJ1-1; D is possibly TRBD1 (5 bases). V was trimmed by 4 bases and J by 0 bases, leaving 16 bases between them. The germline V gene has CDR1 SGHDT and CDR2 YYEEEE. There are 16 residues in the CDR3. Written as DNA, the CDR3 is TGTGCCAGCAGCCCCCTGGGGGAGTTAATGAACACTGAAGCTTTCTTT. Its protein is CASSPLGELMNTEAFF.

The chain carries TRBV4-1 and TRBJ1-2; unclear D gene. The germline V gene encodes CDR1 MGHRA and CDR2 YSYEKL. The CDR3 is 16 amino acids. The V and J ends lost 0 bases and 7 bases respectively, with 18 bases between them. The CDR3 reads CASSQDSGGIYGGYTF. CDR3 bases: TGCGCCAGCAGCCAAGATTCGGGAGGCATCTACGGTGGCTACACCTTC.

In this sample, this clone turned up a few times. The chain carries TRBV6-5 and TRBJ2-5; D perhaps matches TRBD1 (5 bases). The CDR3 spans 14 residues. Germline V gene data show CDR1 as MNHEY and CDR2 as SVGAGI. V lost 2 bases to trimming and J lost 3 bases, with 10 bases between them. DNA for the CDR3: TGTGCCAGCAGTTACACAGGATTGAAAGAGACCCAGTACTTC. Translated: CASSYTGLKETQYF.

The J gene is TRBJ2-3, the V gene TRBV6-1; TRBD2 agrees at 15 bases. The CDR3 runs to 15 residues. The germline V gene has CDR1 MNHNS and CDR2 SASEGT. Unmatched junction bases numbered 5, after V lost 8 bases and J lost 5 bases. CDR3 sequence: CASGGLAGGGDTQYF. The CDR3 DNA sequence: TGTGCCAGCGGCGGACTAGCGGGAGGGGGAGATACGCAGTATTTT.

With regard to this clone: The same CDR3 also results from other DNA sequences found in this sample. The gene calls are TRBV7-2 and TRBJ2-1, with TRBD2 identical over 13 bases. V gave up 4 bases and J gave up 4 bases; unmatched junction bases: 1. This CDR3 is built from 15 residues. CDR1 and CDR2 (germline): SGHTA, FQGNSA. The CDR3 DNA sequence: TGTGCCAGCAGCTCACTAGCGGGAGGGTACAATGAGCAGTTCTTC. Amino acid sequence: CASSSLAGGYNEQFF.

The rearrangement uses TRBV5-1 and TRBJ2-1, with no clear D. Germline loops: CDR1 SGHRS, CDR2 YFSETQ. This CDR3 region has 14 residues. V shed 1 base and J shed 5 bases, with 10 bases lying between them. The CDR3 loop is CASSLLGRDNEQFF. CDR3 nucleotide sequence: TGCGCCAGCAGCTTGTTGGGCCGAGACAATGAGCAGTTCTTC.

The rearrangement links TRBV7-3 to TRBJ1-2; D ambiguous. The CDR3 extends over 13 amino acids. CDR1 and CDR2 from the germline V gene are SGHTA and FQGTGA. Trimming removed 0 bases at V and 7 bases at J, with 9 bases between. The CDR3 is CASSLTRGFGYTF. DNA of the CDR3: TGTGCCAGCAGCTTAACTCGAGGCTTTGGCTACACCTTC.

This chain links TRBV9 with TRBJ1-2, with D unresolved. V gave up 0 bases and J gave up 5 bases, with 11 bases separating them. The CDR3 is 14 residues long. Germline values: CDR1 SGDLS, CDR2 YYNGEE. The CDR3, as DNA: TGTGCCAGCAGCGTAGTCCCCGAATCGTATGGCTACACCTTC. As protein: CASSVVPESYGYTF.

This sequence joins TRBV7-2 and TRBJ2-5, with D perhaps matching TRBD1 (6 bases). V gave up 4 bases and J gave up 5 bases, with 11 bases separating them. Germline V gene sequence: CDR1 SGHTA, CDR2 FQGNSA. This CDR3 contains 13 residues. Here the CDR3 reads CASSSTGRETQYF. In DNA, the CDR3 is TGTGCCAGCAGCTCAACAGGGCGGGAGACCCAGTACTTC.

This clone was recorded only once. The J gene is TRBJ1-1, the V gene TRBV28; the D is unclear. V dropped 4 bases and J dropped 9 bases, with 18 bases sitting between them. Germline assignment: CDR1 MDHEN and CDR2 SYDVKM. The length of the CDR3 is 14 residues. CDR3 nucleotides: TGTGCCAGCAGTTCACCGTCGCTGGACCCCAAAGCTTTCTTT. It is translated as CASSSPSLDPKAFF.